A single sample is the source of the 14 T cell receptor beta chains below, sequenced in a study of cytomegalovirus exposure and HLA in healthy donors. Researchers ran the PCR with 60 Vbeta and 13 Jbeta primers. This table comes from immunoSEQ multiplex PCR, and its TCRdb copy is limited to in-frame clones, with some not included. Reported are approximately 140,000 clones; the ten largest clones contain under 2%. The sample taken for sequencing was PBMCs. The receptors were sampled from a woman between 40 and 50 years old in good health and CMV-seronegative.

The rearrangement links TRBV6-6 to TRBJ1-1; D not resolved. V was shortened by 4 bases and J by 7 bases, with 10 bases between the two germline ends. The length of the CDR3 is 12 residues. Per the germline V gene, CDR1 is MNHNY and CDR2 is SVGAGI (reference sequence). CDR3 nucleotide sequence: TGTGCCAGCAGTTCTGTGGCGGGTGAAGCTTTCTTT. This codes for CASSSVAGEAFF.

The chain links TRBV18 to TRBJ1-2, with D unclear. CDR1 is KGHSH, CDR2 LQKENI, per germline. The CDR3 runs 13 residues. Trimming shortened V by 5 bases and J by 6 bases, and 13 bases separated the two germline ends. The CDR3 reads CASSETSSNGYTF. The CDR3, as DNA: TGTGCCAGCTCAGAAACTTCCTCAAATGGCTACACCTTC.

CDR3: CASSQDTGRETQYF. For the CDR3, the DNA is TGTGCCAGCAGCCAAGATACAGGCAGAGAGACCCAGTACTTC. The genes are TRBV4-2 and TRBJ2-5; D is perhaps TRBD1 (5 bases). The V gene's germline CDR1 is LGHNA and CDR2 YNFKEQ. V lost 0 bases, J lost 4 bases, and 9 bases lay in between. The CDR3 loop spans 14 amino acids.

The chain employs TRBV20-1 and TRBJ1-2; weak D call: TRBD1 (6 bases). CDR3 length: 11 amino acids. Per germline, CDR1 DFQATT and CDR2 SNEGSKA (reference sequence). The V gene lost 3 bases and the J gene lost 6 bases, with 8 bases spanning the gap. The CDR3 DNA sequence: TGCAGTGCTAGCGGGGGGCATGGCTACACCTTC. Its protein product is CSASGGHGYTF.

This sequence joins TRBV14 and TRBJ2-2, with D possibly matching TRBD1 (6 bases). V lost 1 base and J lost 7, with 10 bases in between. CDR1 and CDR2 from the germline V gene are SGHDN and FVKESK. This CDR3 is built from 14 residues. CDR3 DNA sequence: TGTGCCAGCAGCCAAGCTTGGGGGCGCGGGGAGCTGTTTTTT. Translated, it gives CASSQAWGRGELFF.

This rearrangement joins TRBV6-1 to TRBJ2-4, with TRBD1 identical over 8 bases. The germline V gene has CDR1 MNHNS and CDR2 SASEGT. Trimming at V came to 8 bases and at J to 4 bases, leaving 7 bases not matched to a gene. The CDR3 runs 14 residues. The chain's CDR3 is CASHLTGAKNIQYF. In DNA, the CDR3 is TGTGCCAGCCACTTGACAGGGGCAAAAAACATTCAGTACTTC.

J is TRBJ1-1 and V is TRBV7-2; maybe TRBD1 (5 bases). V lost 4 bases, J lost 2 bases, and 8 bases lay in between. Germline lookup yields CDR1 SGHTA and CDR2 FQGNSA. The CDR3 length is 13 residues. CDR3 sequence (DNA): TGTGCCAGCAGCTCACAGGACAACACTGAAGCTTTCTTT. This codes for CASSSQDNTEAFF.

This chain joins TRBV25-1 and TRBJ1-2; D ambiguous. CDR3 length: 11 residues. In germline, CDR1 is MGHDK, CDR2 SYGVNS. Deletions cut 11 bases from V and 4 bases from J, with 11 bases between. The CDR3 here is CAVRTAYGYTF. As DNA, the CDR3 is TGTGCCGTCAGGACTGCCTATGGCTACACCTTC.

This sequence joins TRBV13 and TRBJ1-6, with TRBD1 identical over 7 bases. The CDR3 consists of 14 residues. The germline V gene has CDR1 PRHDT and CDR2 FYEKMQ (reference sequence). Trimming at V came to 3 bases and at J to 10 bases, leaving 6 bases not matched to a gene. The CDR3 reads CASSFRDSRSPLHF. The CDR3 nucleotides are TGTGCCAGCAGCTTCAGGGACAGCCGGTCACCCCTCCACTTT.

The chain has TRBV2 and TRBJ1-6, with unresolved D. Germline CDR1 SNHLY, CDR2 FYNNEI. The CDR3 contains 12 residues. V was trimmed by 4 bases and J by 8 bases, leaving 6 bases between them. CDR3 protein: CASSAGYSPLHF. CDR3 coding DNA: TGTGCCAGCAGTGCGGGTTATTCACCCCTCCACTTT.

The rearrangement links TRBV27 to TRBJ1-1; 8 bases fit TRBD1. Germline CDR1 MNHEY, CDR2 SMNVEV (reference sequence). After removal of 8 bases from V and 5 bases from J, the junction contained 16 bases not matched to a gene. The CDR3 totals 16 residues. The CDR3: CASASYYRGLRTEAFF. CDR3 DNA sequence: TGTGCCAGCGCCAGTTACTACAGGGGGTTGCGGACTGAAGCTTTCTTT.

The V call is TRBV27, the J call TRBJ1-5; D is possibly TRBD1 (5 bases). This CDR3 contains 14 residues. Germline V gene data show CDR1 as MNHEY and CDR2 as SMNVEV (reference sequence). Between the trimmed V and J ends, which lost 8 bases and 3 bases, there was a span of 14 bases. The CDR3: CASGLGVDNQPQHF. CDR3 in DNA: TGTGCCAGCGGATTAGGGGTGGACAATCAGCCCCAGCATTTT.

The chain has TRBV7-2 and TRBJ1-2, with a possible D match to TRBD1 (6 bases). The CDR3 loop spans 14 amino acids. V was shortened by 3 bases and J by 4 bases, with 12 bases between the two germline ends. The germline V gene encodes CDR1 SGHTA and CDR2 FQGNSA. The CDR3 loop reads CASSLNRVSYGYTF. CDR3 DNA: TGTGCCAGCAGCTTGAACAGGGTTTCCTATGGCTACACCTTC. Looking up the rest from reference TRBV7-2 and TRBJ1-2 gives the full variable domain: GAGVSQSPSNKVTEKGKDVELRCDPISGHTALYWYRQSLGQGLEFLIYFQGNSAPDKSGLPSDRFSAERTGGSVSTLTIQRTQQEDSAVYLCASSLNRVSYGYTFGSGTRLTVV.

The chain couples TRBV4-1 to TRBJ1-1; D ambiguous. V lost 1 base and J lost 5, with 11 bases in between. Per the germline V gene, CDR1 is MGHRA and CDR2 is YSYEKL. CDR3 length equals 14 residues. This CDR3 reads CASSQVPAGTEAFF. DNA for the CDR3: TGCGCCAGCAGCCAAGTCCCGGCGGGGACTGAAGCTTTCTTT.